This TCR beta chain was found in a study of blood T cell repertoires in COVID-19. Study-level information: The United States, Italy and Spain provided the acute and convalescent COVID-19 samples. PBMCs, B-cell-depleted T cells, or T cells were the source of the cDNA or gDNA that made up the material.

In the original workflow: Amplification from reference gene primers served as the basis for estimated nucleated cell counts. Produced via immunoSEQ multiplex PCR; TCRdb's table is partial and in-frame only. From that table come the V and J calls and clone size; the DNA was used to work out D and trimming. The data contain about 140,000 clones, about 80% of them seen just once; the ten biggest clones take up under 5%. There are 17 residues in the CDR3. V dropped 6 bases and J dropped 0; count of bases not matched to a gene: 13. Germline loops: CDR1 SQVTM, CDR2 ANQGSEA. The chain couples TRBV29-1 to TRBJ2-1; 8 positions agree with TRBD2. The receptor was derived from an older woman with acute or convalescent COVID-19. Material: peripheral blood. The CDR3 nucleotides are TGCAGCGTCCAAGGAGGAACTAGCGGAGGCTCCTACAATGAGCAGTTCTTC. Translation: CSVQGGTSGGSYNEQFF.